This T cell receptor beta chain derives from a study of T cell responses to AZD1222 COVID-19 vaccine. Investigators merged groups given second doses at roughly 4 or roughly 12 weeks. Data came from immunoSEQ multiplex PCR; TCRdb stores just in-frame clones and leaves some out. Among fewer than 150,000 clones, around 89% were seen once, and the ten largest hold about 9.5%. Of note for this clone: Antigen unknown.

Broader study findings: Epitopes outside B.1.351 and B.1.1.7 mutated regions reportedly drew nearly half of spike TCRs. It was only a handful of AZD1222 recipients who were seropositive at baseline. It should be noted that donors were predominantly white British and more often female, and clonal diversity was possibly underestimated.

This CDR3 contains 14 residues. The V end lost 0 bases, the J end lost 5 bases, and 11 bases lay between the germline ends. Germline assignment: CDR1 SGHRS and CDR2 YFSETQ. The sequence came from an adult who received the AZD1222 COVID-19 vaccine. The chain carries TRBV5-1 and TRBJ1-1; D is undetermined. This specimen was peripheral blood, taken 28 days after the second AZD1222 dose. The CDR3 bases are TGCGCCAGCAGCTTGGTAGGAACTGAGACTGAAGCTTTCTTT. This gives the protein CASSLVGTETEAFF.